These T cell receptor beta chains were read from a single sample in a study. Here immunoSEQ multiplex PCR was the method, and the copy in TCRdb shows in-frame clones only, minus some. The sample has approximately 70,000 clones; 93% are singletons. The source material was PBMCs. The receptors were sampled from a man aged 35 to 55 with rheumatoid arthritis. Each CDR3 is given with its conserved first and last residue. Fields, in order: CDR3 length, clone size, J gene, V gene, D gene, CDR3 protein. D genes are given only for firm matches. Rows may omit the clone size; those that give it use once, few, many or a size class.

>14|-|TRBJ1-5|TRBV27|-
CASSLGNSNQPQHF
>16|-|TRBJ1-1|TRBV25-1|TRBD1
CASSEWAGGRNTEAFF
>14|-|TRBJ2-5|TRBV6-6|-
CASSDSGVVQTQYF
>13|once|TRBJ2-6|TRBV7-3|-
CASSFAGANVLTF
>14|-|TRBJ1-3|TRBV6-6|-
CASSWKGSGNTIYF
>13|-|TRBJ1-5|TRBV9|-
CASSSGPNQPQHF
>14|-|TRBJ1-5|TRBV2|TRBD1
CASIQDRETQPQHF
>13|once|TRBJ1-1|TRBV6-6|-
CASRYTGNTEAFF
>12|-|TRBJ1-1|TRBV29-1|-
CSVDRLGTEAFF
>11|-|TRBJ2-5|TRBV7-9|-
CASRAMETQYF
>14|-|TRBJ2-5|TRBV19|TRBD2
CASSLRTSHETQYF
>15|-|TRBJ1-2|TRBV18|TRBD1
CASSGQGVGNYGYTF
>16|-|TRBJ2-5|TRBV7-9|TRBD2
CASSSTSGSTRETQYF
>15|-|TRBJ2-2|TRBV6-5|TRBD2
CASSYYRAGAGELFF
>13|-|TRBJ1-2|TRBV29-1|-
CSVEEAGVEGYTF
>16|-|TRBJ1-4|TRBV29-1|TRBD1
CSAKTMTGRTNEKLFF
>15|-|TRBJ2-1|TRBV11-3|-
CASSFKSGWNNEQFF
>13|-|TRBJ2-2|TRBV19|-
CASRPQNTGELFF
>15|-|TRBJ1-1|TRBV5-1|TRBD1
CASSRQGTENTEAFF
>14|-|TRBJ2-5|TRBV4-1|TRBD2
CASSPLADQETQYF
>15|-|TRBJ2-3|TRBV30|-
CAWSVTGGPFDTQYF
>14|-|TRBJ1-6|TRBV30|-
CAWQPSSYNSPLHF
>18|-|TRBJ2-1|TRBV4-3|TRBD2
CASSQDWAGGSSYNEQFF
>15|once|TRBJ2-2|TRBV15|TRBD1
CATRKDRAATGELFF
>15|-|TRBJ2-5|TRBV7-6|-
CASSWDRTGKETQYF
>15|-|TRBJ1-2|TRBV6-5|TRBD1
CASSTPDRGSYGYTF
>12|few|TRBJ1-1|TRBV6-5|-
CASRRLNTEAFF
>15|-|TRBJ2-1|TRBV7-3|-
CASSFSAGSYNEQFF
>14|-|TRBJ2-7|TRBV27|TRBD1
CASSLRDRGYEQYF
>15|-|TRBJ1-4|TRBV7-2|-
CASSLGGASNEKLFF
>15|-|TRBJ1-2|TRBV4-2|-
CASSQAEKGSYGYTF
>13|-|TRBJ1-1|TRBV3-1/TRBV3-2|TRBD1
CASSLGQGASAFF
>13|-|TRBJ2-1|TRBV7-2|-
CASRLDFYNEQFF
>13|-|TRBJ1-3|TRBV7-2|-
CASGEGFVNTIYF
>14|-|TRBJ1-1|TRBV11-2|TRBD1
CASSLGQVRTEAFF
>9|-|TRBJ1-2|TRBV20-1|-
CSGMGGYTF
>14|-|TRBJ2-5|TRBV3-1/TRBV3-2|TRBD2
CASSQLGGVETQYF
>16|few|TRBJ2-5|TRBV29-1|-
CSVEDPFTGTKETQYF
>16|-|TRBJ2-1|TRBV21-1|-
CASSKEERGSYNEQFF
>15|-|TRBJ1-2|TRBV4-3|-
CASSQDSGDSYGYTF
>13|-|TRBJ2-7|TRBV27|-
CASGGPGPYEQYF
>14|-|TRBJ1-1|TRBV11-3|TRBD1
CASSKTGANTEAFF
>14|-|TRBJ1-5|TRBV5-1|TRBD1
CASSPQGAGQPQHF
>16|-|TRBJ2-6|TRBV30|-
CAWSDRRPSGANVLTF
>14|-|TRBJ1-4|TRBV5-1|-
CASSLGQGGEKLFF
>17|-|TRBJ1-3|TRBV7-8|-
CASSLEGTSVGGNTIYF
>14|-|TRBJ2-3|TRBV2|-
CASGMAGGTDTQYF
>13|once|TRBJ2-7|TRBV4-3|-
CASSLGATYEQYF
>16|-|TRBJ2-7|TRBV10-3|TRBD1
CAISESTGTGAHEQYF
>16|once|TRBJ2-1|TRBV9|TRBD2
CASSVVGSSGRDEQFF
>13|once|TRBJ2-5|TRBV19|-
CASSILASETQYF
>14|-|TRBJ2-5|TRBV28|-
CASSLRGRYRTQYF
>15|-|TRBJ2-2|TRBV6-5|TRBD2
CASNGLAGVIGELFF
>15|-|TRBJ2-7|TRBV7-9|TRBD1
CASSSRDSHPNEQYF